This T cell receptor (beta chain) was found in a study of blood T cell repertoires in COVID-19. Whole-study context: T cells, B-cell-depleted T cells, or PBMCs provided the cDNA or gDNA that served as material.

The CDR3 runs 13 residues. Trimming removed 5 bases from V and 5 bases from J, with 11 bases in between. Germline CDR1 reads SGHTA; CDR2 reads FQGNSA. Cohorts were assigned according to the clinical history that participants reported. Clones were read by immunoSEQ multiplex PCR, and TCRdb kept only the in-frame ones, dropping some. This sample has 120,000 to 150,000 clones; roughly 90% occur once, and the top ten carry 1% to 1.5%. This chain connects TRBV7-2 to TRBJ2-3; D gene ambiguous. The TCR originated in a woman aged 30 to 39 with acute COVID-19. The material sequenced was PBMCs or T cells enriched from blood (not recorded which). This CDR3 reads CASSLTRLDTQYF. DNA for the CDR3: TGTGCCAGCAGCCTAACCCGGTTAGATACGCAGTATTTT.